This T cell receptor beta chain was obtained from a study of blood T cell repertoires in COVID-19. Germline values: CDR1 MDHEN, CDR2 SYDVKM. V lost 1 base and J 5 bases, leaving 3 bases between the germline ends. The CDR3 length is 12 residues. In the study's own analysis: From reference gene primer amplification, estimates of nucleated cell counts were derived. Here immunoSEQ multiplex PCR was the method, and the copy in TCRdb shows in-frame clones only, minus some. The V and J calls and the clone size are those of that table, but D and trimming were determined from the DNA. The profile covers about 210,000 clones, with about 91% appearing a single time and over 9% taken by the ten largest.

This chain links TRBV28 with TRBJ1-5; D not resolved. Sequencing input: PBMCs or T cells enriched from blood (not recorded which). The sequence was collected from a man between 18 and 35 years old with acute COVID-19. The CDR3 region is CASSLFDQPQHF. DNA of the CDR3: TGTGCCAGCAGTTTATTCGATCAGCCCCAGCATTTT.